This TCR beta chain was sequenced for a study of blood T cell repertoires in COVID-19. Overall study context: T cells, B-cell-depleted T cells, or PBMCs provided the cDNA or gDNA that served as material.

In the authors' workflow: Quantification of nucleated cells was approximated via reference gene primer amplification. Using immunoSEQ multiplex PCR, the repertoire was profiled, and TCRdb retains in-frame clones only, with some absent. The V and J calls and the clone size are those of that table, but D and trimming were determined from the DNA. Of 150,000 to 200,000 clones listed, approximately 83% were seen once; the top ten hold around 10%. CDR3 length equals 16 residues. CDR1 and CDR2 (germline): SGHRS, YFSETQ. V was pared by 4 bases and J by 5 bases, with 16 bases between. This clone was detected only a few times.

The sequence derives from a woman of 80 years or more with active or convalescent COVID-19. The V gene is TRBV5-1, the J gene TRBJ1-6, with D maybe TRBD1 (5 bases). Sequencing was done on a sample of peripheral blood. The CDR3 coding sequence is TGCGCCAGCAGCCCTGGGGCGGCAGGAAATAATTCACCCCTCCACTTT. Translation: CASSPGAAGNNSPLHF.